The next 29 T cell receptor beta chains were all read from a single sample in a study of T cells in Graves' hyperthyroidism and ophthalmopathy. RNA transcripts gave rise to amplified TCR beta CDR3 regions. The study used the HTBI primer set for a first-round RT-PCR of the TCR CDR3. TCRdb itself ran the multiplex PCR reads through MiXCR, one entry per CDR3 protein. The data contain 300,000 to 400,000 distinct CDR3 sequences, about 20% of them seen just once; the ten biggest clones take up approximately 54%. Material: blood. These receptors all come from a woman in her fifties or sixties with Graves' hyperthyroidism.

This clonotype was detected many times. This sequence joins TRBV7-2 and TRBJ2-1; D may be TRBD1 or TRBD2 (5 bases each). Germline values: CDR1 SGHTA, CDR2 FQGNSA. This CDR3 region has 14 residues. V was trimmed by 1 base and J by 7 bases, leaving 11 bases between them. CDR3 residues: CASSLGTGRNEQFF. CDR3 DNA sequence: TGTGCCAGCAGCTTAGGGACGGGGCGGAATGAGCAGTTCTTC.

This clonotype was counted many times. The chain combines TRBV5-5 with TRBJ1-2; TRBD1 aligns across 7 bases. Unmatched junction bases numbered 6, after V lost 3 bases and J lost 4 bases. Germline CDR1 SGHKS, CDR2 YYEKEE (reference sequence). The CDR3 totals 14 residues. The CDR3 region has the DNA TGTGCCAGCAGCTCCCAACAGGGGATCTATGGCTACACCTTC. It codes for CASSSQQGIYGYTF.

This sequence joins TRBV3-1 and TRBJ1-6; D is ambiguous. CDR1 and CDR2 (germline): LGHDT, YNNKEL (reference sequence). This CDR3 is 13 amino acids long. V lost 6 bases, J lost 9 bases, and 12 bases lay in between. CDR3 amino acids: CASREVKGSPLHF. The CDR3 coding sequence is TGTGCCAGCAGGGAAGTAAAGGGTTCACCCCTCCACTTT. Using reference TRBV3-1 and TRBJ1-6 for the parts outside the CDR3, the full variable domain is DTAVSQTPKYLVTQMGNDKSIKCEQNLGHDTMYWYKQDSKKFLKIMFSYNNKELIINETVPNRFSPKSPDKAHLNLHINSLELGDSAVYFCASREVKGSPLHFGNGTRLTVT.

This clonotype was detected a few times. DNA of the CDR3: TGTGCCAGCAGGCCGGACAGGGGGCAATTGTATGGCTACACCTTC. Translating it yields CASRPDRGQLYGYTF. V usage is TRBV6-1 and J usage is TRBJ1-2; 11 bases align to TRBD1. The CDR3 totals 15 residues. The germline V gene has CDR1 MNHNS and CDR2 SASEGT. The V and J ends lost 6 bases and 5 bases, in that order; junction bases with no gene match: 8.

This clonotype occurred a few times. The rearrangement joins TRBV6-2 or TRBV6-3 to TRBJ1-1, with unresolved D. V was pared by 7 bases and J by 0 bases, with 15 bases between. Germline CDR1 reads MNHEY; CDR2 reads SVGEGT. The CDR3 has 15 residues. For the CDR3, the DNA is TGTGCCAGCACTTCCGGACCCCCCATGAACACTGAAGCTTTCTTT. Encoded protein: CASTSGPPMNTEAFF.

In its sample, this clonotype was seen many times. The rearrangement joins TRBV9 to TRBJ1-3, with D possibly being TRBD1 (5 bases). Trimming took 2 bases from V and 0 from J, leaving 9 bases between them. Germline values: CDR1 SGDLS, CDR2 YYNGEE. This CDR3 region has 15 residues. The CDR3 region is CASSVQDSSGNTIYF. The CDR3 DNA follows: TGTGCCAGCAGCGTCCAAGACAGCTCTGGAAACACCATATATTTT.

The V gene is TRBV4-1, the J gene TRBJ2-5, with D possibly TRBD1 on 6 matching bases. From germline, CDR1 is MGHRA and CDR2 YSYEKL. The CDR3 loop spans 15 amino acids. V lost 4 bases to trimming and J lost 7 bases, with 19 bases between them. The CDR3 sequence: CASSPQGQGSGTQYF. In nucleotides, the CDR3 is TGCGCCAGCAGCCCCCAGGGGCAGGGGTCCGGGACCCAGTACTTC.

The table lists this clonotype with many counts. CDR3 sequence (DNA): TGTGCCAGCAGACCGGAACATGGCTACACCTTC. Its translation: CASRPEHGYTF. The chain carries TRBV2 and TRBJ1-2; D remains unclear. The CDR3 length is 11 residues. The germline V gene has CDR1 SNHLY and CDR2 FYNNEI. Trimming removed 6 bases from V and 6 bases from J, with 8 bases in between.

This clonotype was seen a handful of times. The rearrangement links TRBV3-1 to TRBJ2-5, with TRBD2 identical over 11 bases. Germline V gene lookup returns CDR1 LGHDT and CDR2 YNNKEL (reference sequence). The CDR3 is made up of 15 amino acids. V was clipped by 4 bases and J by 1 base; unmatched bases: 2. The CDR3 region has the DNA TGTGCCAGCAGCCGACTAGCGGGACTCCAAGAGACCCAGTACTTC. This translates into CASSRLAGLQETQYF.

This clonotype was detected only a few times. The J gene is TRBJ1-4, the V gene TRBV6-5; the match to TRBD1 covers 7 bases. V shed 2 bases, J shed 3 bases, and the junction held 9 bases outside the gene matches. Germline lookup yields CDR1 MNHEY and CDR2 SVGAGI. The CDR3 runs 17 residues. The CDR3 region is CASSYRQGPEANEKLFF. The CDR3 DNA is TGTGCCAGCAGTTACAGACAGGGACCGGAGGCTAATGAAAAACTGTTTTTT.

V is TRBV6-6 and J is TRBJ2-4; 7 nucleotides line up with TRBD1. J was trimmed by 6 bases and V by 0 bases; bases with no gene match: 2. From germline, CDR1 is MNHNY and CDR2 SVGAGI (reference sequence). The CDR3 has 14 residues. The CDR3 DNA reads TGTGCCAGCAGTTACTCAGGGGGCACAAACATTCAGTACTTC. Protein sequence: CASSYSGGTNIQYF.

This chain connects TRBV5-1 to TRBJ1-1; TRBD1 matches at 9 bases. From germline, CDR1 is SGHRS and CDR2 YFSETQ. J was trimmed by 0 bases and V by 3 bases; bases with no gene match: 12. This CDR3 spans 18 amino acids. This CDR3 reads CASSSPQGTGNMNTEAFF. The CDR3 DNA reads as TGCGCCAGCAGCTCTCCCCAAGGGACAGGGAACATGAACACTGAAGCTTTCTTT.

The J gene is TRBJ1-6, the V gene TRBV2; D gene ambiguous. This CDR3 is built from 14 residues. The germline V gene encodes CDR1 SNHLY and CDR2 FYNNEI. V was cut by 7 bases and J by 7 bases, with 14 bases left in between. The CDR3 loop reads CASKRSGENSPLHF. In DNA form, the CDR3 reads TGTGCCAGCAAACGATCTGGGGAAAATTCACCCCTCCACTTT.

This rearrangement joins TRBV5-1 to TRBJ1-6, with TRBD1 matching 8 bases. Germline V gene sequence: CDR1 SGHRS, CDR2 YFSETQ. This CDR3 is built from 17 residues. V gave up 4 bases and J gave up 7 bases; unmatched junction bases: 13. The CDR3 region is CASSRKNSGQANSPLHF. The CDR3 nucleotides are TGCGCCAGCAGCAGAAAGAACTCGGGACAGGCGAATTCACCCCTCCACTTT.

Ten or more counts support this clonotype. The chain carries TRBV28 and TRBJ1-6; no reliable D call. V was pared by 5 bases and J by 9 bases, with 17 bases between. Germline loops: CDR1 MDHEN, CDR2 SYDVKM. This CDR3 has 15 residues. The CDR3 sequence is CASSNPTVKPSPLHF. The CDR3 coding sequence is TGTGCCAGCAGTAACCCGACGGTGAAGCCTTCACCCCTCCACTTT.

This clonotype turned up a few times. The J gene is TRBJ1-2, the V gene TRBV6-2 or TRBV6-3, with D unclear. V was cut by 5 bases and J by 2 bases, with 21 bases left in between. The CDR3 has 17 amino acids. Germline assignment: CDR1 MNHEY and CDR2 SVGEGT. CDR3 nucleotide sequence: TGTGCCAGCAGTAACCGATTGTTCGGGATGGCCAACTATGGCTACACCTTC. Protein: CASSNRLFGMANYGYTF.

This clonotype turned up a few times. The V and J genes are TRBV9 and TRBJ2-2; D might be TRBD2 (7 bases). Germline V lookup: CDR1 SGDLS, CDR2 YYNGEE. CDR3 length: 16 residues. The V gene lost 8 bases and the J gene lost 7 bases, with 24 bases spanning the gap. Here the CDR3 reads CASHTLAGATGGELFF. The CDR3 bases are TGTGCCAGTCACACCCTCGCGGGGGCTACCGGCGGGGAGCTGTTTTTT.

This clonotype turned up a few times. This chain joins TRBV28 and TRBJ2-7, with D possibly matching TRBD2 (5 bases). In germline, CDR1 is MDHEN, CDR2 SYDVKM. The CDR3 runs 16 residues. The V end lost 2 bases, the J end lost 5 bases, and 19 bases lay between the germline ends. This chain's CDR3 is CASSLTAREIGNEQYF. Here the CDR3 DNA reads TGTGCCAGCAGTTTAACAGCGAGGGAGATAGGGAACGAGCAGTACTTC.

The chain has TRBV3-1 and TRBJ1-2, with a possible D match to TRBD1 (5 bases). The germline V gene encodes CDR1 LGHDT and CDR2 YNNKEL (reference sequence). Trimming cost V 4 bases and J 4 bases, with 22 bases left between them. CDR3 length equals 17 residues. The CDR3 protein is CASSLRNAGWPGYGYTF. In DNA, the CDR3 is TGTGCCAGCAGCCTTAGGAACGCAGGGTGGCCTGGCTATGGCTACACCTTC.

The chain carries TRBV5-5 and TRBJ2-3; 7 bases line up with TRBD2. Unmatched junction bases numbered 2, after V lost 0 bases and J lost 7 bases. The germline V gene has CDR1 SGHKS and CDR2 YYEKEE (reference sequence). This CDR3 contains 13 residues. CDR3 nucleotide sequence: TGTGCCAGCAGCTTGGGAGCGGGGAATACGCAGTATTTT. Protein product: CASSLGAGNTQYF. Full variable domain (rest looked up from reference TRBV5-5 and TRBJ2-3): DAGVTQSPTHLIKTRGQQVTLRCSPISGHKSVSWYQQVLGQGPQFIFQYYEKEERGRGNFPDRFSARQFPNYSSELNVNALLLGDSALYLCASSLGAGNTQYFGPGTRLTVL.

On this clonotype: This could be a read error, since a much larger clone is one nucleotide away. The chain employs TRBV28 and TRBJ2-7; D is unresolved. The V end lost 5 bases, the J end lost 0 bases, and 11 bases lay between the germline ends. This CDR3 contains 14 residues. Germline V gives CDR1 MDHEN, CDR2 SYDVKM. The CDR3 loop is CASSTGRSSYEQYV. Here the CDR3 DNA reads TGTGCCAGCAGTACCGGTCGGAGCTCCTACGAGCAGTACGTC.

This clonotype was found a few times. The gene calls are TRBV27 and TRBJ1-1; no clear D gene. The CDR3 sequence is 14 residues long. The V end was cut by 0 bases, the J end by 1 base, with 6 bases between. In germline, CDR1 is MNHEY, CDR2 SMNVEV (reference sequence). The CDR3 region is CASSLSWGNTEAFF. In DNA form, the CDR3 reads TGTGCCAGCAGTTTATCATGGGGGAACACTGAAGCTTTCTTT.

This clonotype was counted at least ten times. This chain uses TRBV18 with TRBJ2-5; D not resolved. Germline V gene lookup returns CDR1 KGHSH and CDR2 LQKENI. The CDR3 totals 14 residues. Trimming pared 3 bases from V and 1 base from J, leaving 9 bases between. CDR3 coding DNA: TGTGCCAGCTCACCCCGCCGGGCCCAAGAGACCCAGTACTTC. Protein: CASSPRRAQETQYF.

V usage is TRBV2 and J usage is TRBJ2-4, with D perhaps matching TRBD2 (6 bases). Germline-derived CDR1 and CDR2 are SNHLY and FYNNEI. Trimming removed 7 bases from V and 1 base from J, with 17 bases in between. The CDR3 totals 16 residues. The CDR3: CASKQGAGPAKNIQYF. DNA for the CDR3: TGTGCCAGCAAACAAGGGGCGGGGCCGGCCAAAAACATTCAGTACTTC.

The chain is built from TRBV5-1 and TRBJ1-1; D unresolved. This CDR3 spans 14 amino acids. Per germline, CDR1 SGHRS and CDR2 YFSETQ. Trimming pared 4 bases from V and 1 base from J, leaving 11 bases between. For the CDR3, the DNA is TGCGCCAGCAGCCTCCCCCTTGCGAACACTGAAGCTTTCTTT. This codes for CASSLPLANTEAFF.

This clonotype was counted many times. As DNA, the CDR3 is TGTGCCAGCAGTTACTCGATCAGCGGACTAGCGGGAGGCCGGAACACCGGGGAGCTGTTTTTT. This encodes CASSYSISGLAGGRNTGELFF. This rearrangement joins TRBV6-2 or TRBV6-3 to TRBJ2-2, with TRBD2 matching 14 bases. V dropped 0 bases and J dropped 1; count of bases not matched to a gene: 10. CDR1 is MNHEY, CDR2 SVGEGT, per germline. CDR3 length: 21 residues.

The sample holds a few counts of this clonotype. The genes are TRBV10-3 and TRBJ1-2; D is uncertain. The germline V and J ends were trimmed by 4 bases and 4 bases, with 4 bases remaining between them. CDR1 is ENHRY, CDR2 SYGVKD, per germline. CDR3 length: 11 amino acids. CDR3 loop: CAISGGYGYTF. CDR3 DNA sequence: TGTGCCATCAGTGGCGGCTATGGCTACACCTTC.

The chain recombines TRBV5-5 with TRBJ1-1; D might be TRBD1 (6 bases). The CDR3 length is 14 residues. Germline lookup yields CDR1 SGHKS and CDR2 YYEKEE (reference sequence). Trimming took 4 bases from V and 3 from J, leaving 13 bases between them. The CDR3 DNA is TGTGCCAGCAGCCCGGACAGCACCCACACTGAAGCTTTCTTT. It codes for CASSPDSTHTEAFF.

In this sample, this clonotype turned up a few times. The DNA for the CDR3 is TGCAGTGCTAGAGCAGGGGGGCCCACTGAAGCTTTCTTT. Its protein is CSARAGGPTEAFF. This chain uses TRBV20-1 with TRBJ1-1; 7 bases are shared with TRBD1. The CDR3 runs 13 residues. Per germline, CDR1 DFQATT and CDR2 SNEGSKA (reference sequence). J lost 4 bases, V lost 1 base, and 3 bases had no gene match.